The entry below gives a single TCR beta chain sequence along with its context. The data stem from a study of blood T cell repertoires in COVID-19. Per the original data handling: Amplified reference gene primers provided the basis for estimating nucleated cell counts. The protocol was immunoSEQ multiplex PCR, while the TCRdb copy is restricted to in-frame clones and leaves out a portion. V and J calls and clone size follow that table, whereas D and trimming were derived from the DNA. The sample has 200,000 to 300,000 clones, 80% to 90% seen once; the top ten hold approximately 3.7%. V was clipped by 3 bases and J by 5 bases, with 11 bases between them. Germline lookup yields CDR1 SGHAT and CDR2 FQNNGV. The CDR3 length is 14 residues.

The source material was PBMCs or T cells enriched from blood (not recorded which). This rearrangement joins TRBV11-2 to TRBJ1-5; possible D gene TRBD1, 5 bases. The source of this sequence is a woman aged 25 to 39 who had recovered from COVID-19. As DNA, the CDR3 is TGTGCCAGCAGCTTGAGCGGGGCTTATCAGCCCCAGCATTTT. Translated: CASSLSGAYQPQHF.